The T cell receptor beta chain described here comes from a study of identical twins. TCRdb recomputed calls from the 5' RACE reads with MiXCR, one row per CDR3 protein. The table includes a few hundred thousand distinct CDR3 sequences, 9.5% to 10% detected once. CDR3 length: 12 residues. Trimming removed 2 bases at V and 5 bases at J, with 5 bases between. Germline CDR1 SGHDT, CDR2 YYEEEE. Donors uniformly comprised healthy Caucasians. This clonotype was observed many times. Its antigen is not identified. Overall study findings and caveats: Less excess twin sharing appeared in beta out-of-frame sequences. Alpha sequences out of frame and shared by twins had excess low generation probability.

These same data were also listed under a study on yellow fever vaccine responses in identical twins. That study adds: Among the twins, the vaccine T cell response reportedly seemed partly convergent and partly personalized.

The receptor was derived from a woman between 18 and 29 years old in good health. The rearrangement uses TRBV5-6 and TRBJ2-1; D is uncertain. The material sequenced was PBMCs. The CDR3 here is CASSFYHNEQFF. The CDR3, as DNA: TGTGCCAGCAGCTTTTACCACAATGAGCAGTTCTTC.